This T cell receptor (beta chain) was documented in a study of graft-versus-host responses after intestinal transplantation. On the study more broadly: Tacrolimus plus steroids were given to all recipients for around three years, preceded by anti-thymocyte globulin induction.

Per germline, CDR1 SGHRS and CDR2 YFSETQ. The CDR3 loop spans 15 amino acids. Losses at the gene ends were 0 bases for V and 5 bases for J; bases not matched to a gene: 6. With respect to this clone: Antigen unknown.

Data came from immunoSEQ multiplex PCR; TCRdb stores just in-frame clones and leaves some out. Here the sample spans 57,000 or so clones, 91% being singletons. Whole-study results and caveats: When patients had graft-donor T cell macrochimerism, their allografts held high graft-versus-host to host-versus-graft clonal ratios. Peak circulating GvH clone levels tracked with early post-transplant HvG declines. Investigators detected GvH clones in recipient marrow, with some emerging earlier in ileum or blood.

The V and J genes are TRBV5-1 and TRBJ1-2; 8 nucleotides agree with TRBD1. The starting material was PBMCs, obtained less than 130 days after intestinal transplantation. The receptor was derived from a human patient who received an intestinal transplant, so some T cells may come from the graft donor. CDR3 sequence (DNA): TGCGCCAGCAGCTTGGCGGACAGGGAGGGGTATGGCTACACCTTC. Translated, it gives CASSLADREGYGYTF. Full variable domain (outside the CDR3, taken from reference TRBV5-1 and TRBJ1-2): KAGVTQTPRYLIKTRGQQVTLSCSPISGHRSVSWYQQTPGQGLQFLFEYFSETQRNKGNFPGRFSGRQFSNSRSEMNVSTLELGDSALYLCASSLADREGYGYTFGSGTRLTVV.